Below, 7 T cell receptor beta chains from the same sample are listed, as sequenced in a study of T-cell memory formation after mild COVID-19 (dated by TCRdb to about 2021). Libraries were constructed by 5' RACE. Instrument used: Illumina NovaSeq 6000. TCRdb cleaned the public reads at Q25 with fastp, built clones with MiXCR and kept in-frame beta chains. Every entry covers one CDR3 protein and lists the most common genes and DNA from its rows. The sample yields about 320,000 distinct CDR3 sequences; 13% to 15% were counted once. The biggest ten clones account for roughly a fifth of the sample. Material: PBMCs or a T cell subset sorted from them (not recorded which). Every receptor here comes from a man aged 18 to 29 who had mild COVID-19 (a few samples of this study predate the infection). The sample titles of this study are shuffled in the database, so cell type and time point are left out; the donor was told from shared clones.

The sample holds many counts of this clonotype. This CDR3 is CATSDRGTQYF. As DNA, the CDR3 is TGTGCCACCAGTGACCGAGGTACGCAGTATTTT. V gene TRBV24-1 combines with J gene TRBJ2-3, with no clear D. The CDR3 is made up of 11 amino acids. V lost 4 bases to trimming and J lost 8 bases, with 6 bases between them. Per germline, CDR1 KGHDR and CDR2 SFDVKD.

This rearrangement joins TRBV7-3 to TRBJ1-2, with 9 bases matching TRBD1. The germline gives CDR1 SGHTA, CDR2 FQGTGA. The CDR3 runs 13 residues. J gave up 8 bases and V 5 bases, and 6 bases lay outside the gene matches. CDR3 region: CASSTDRGIGYTF. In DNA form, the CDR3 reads TGTGCCAGCAGCACCGACAGGGGGATCGGCTACACCTTC.

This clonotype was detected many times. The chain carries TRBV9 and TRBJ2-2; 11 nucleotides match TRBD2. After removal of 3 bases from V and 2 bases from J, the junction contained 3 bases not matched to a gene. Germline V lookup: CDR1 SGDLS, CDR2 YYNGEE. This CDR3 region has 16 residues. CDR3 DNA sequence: TGTGCCAGCAGCGGAACTAGCGGGGGAAACACCGGGGAGCTGTTTTTT. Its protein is CASSGTSGGNTGELFF. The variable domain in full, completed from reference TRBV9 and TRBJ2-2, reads DSGVTQTPKHLITATGQRVTLRCSPRSGDLSVYWYQQSLDQGLQFLIQYYNGEERAKGNILERFSAQQFPDLHSELNLSSLELGDSALYFCASSGTSGGNTGELFFGEGSRLTVL.

The CDR3 DNA sequence: TGTGCCAGCAGCAGACATGAGACCCAGTACTTC. Translating gives CASSRHETQYF. This chain uses TRBV11-2 with TRBJ2-5; no reliable D call. The germline V and J ends were trimmed by 5 bases and 5 bases, with 6 bases remaining between them. CDR1 and CDR2 from the germline V gene are SGHAT and FQNNGV. The CDR3 has 11 residues.

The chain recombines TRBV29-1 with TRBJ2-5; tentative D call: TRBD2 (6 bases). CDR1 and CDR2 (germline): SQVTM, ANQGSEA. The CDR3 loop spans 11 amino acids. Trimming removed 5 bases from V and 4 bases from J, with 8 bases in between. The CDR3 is CSVRGGETQYF. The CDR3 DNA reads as TGCAGCGTTCGGGGAGGAGAGACCCAGTACTTC. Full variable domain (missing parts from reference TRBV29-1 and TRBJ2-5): SAVISQKPSRDICQRGTSLTIQCQVDSQVTMMFWYRQQPGQSLTLIATANQGSEATYESGFVIDKFPISRPNLTFSTLTVSNMSPEDSSIYLCSVRGGETQYFGPGTRLLVL.

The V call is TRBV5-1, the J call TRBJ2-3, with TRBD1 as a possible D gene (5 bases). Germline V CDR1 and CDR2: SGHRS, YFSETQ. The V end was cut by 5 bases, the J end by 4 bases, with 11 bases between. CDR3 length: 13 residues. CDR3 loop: CASSNQGADTQYF. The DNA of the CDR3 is TGCGCCAGCAGTAATCAGGGCGCAGATACGCAGTATTTT.

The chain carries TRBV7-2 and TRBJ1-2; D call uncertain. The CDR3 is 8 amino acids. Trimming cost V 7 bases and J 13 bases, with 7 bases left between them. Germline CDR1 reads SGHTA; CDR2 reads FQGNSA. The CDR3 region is CASTQSTF. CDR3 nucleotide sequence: TGTGCCAGCACCCAGTCCACCTTC.